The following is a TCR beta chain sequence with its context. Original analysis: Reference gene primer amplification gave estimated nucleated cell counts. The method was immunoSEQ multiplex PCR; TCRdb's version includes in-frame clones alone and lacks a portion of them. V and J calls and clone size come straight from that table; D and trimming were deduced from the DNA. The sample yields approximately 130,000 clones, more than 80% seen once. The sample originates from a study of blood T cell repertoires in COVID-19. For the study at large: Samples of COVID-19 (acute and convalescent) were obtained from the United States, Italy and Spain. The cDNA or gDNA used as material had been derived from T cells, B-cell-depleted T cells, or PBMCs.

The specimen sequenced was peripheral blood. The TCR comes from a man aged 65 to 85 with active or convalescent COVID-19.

CDR3 residues: CASSSRQDPHSNQPQHF. The CDR3 bases are TGTGCCAGTAGTTCAAGACAGGATCCGCATAGCAATCAGCCCCAGCATTTT. V and J are TRBV19 and TRBJ1-5; maybe TRBD1 (6 bases). This CDR3 is built from 17 residues. V was shortened by 5 bases and J by 0 bases, with 17 bases between the two germline ends. Germline V gene data show CDR1 as LNHDA and CDR2 as SQIVND (reference sequence).